These 30 T cell receptor beta chains came from one sample sequenced in a study of T-cell reconstitution after alpha-beta-depleted transplantation in children. This sample's TCRbeta library carried unique molecular identifier barcodes. TCRdb redid the calling of the PCR reads with MiXCR, one entry per CDR3 protein. This sample has around 250,000 distinct CDR3 sequences, with roughly 23% found just once. Sequenced material: PBMCs, taken before TCRalphabeta/CD19-depleted stem cell transplant. The receptors were sampled from a girl aged 2-10 years with Fanconi anemia, due to receive a stem cell transplant.

This clonotype has at least ten counts. The CDR3 DNA reads as TGTGCCAGCAGCGTAGTTCCGGGAACCTATGAGCAGTTCTTC. Amino acids: CASSVVPGTYEQFF. This chain joins TRBV9 and TRBJ2-1, with a weak D call TRBD2 (5 bases). The CDR3 has 14 residues. V gave up 0 bases and J gave up 8 bases, with 12 bases separating them. Germline V gives CDR1 SGDLS, CDR2 YYNGEE.

Ten or more counts support this clonotype. V and J are TRBV29-1 and TRBJ2-7; D tentatively reads TRBD1 or TRBD2 (5 bases each). Germline V CDR1 and CDR2: SQVTM, ANQGSEA. Between the trimmed V and J ends, which lost 4 bases and 0 bases, there was a span of 10 bases. The CDR3 is made up of 13 amino acids. For the CDR3, the DNA is TGCAGCGTTGGTCGGGGACGCTCCTACGAGCAGTACTTC. It yields the protein CSVGRGRSYEQYF.

This clonotype was found a few times. The CDR3 DNA follows: TGTGCCAGCAGCGGATACAGGGTGGCGAACACCGGGGAGCTGTTTTTT. It translates to CASSGYRVANTGELFF. The J gene is TRBJ2-2, the V gene TRBV11-2; possibly TRBD1 for D (6 bases). The CDR3 is made up of 16 amino acids. Germline CDR1 reads SGHAT; CDR2 reads FQNNGV. V was shortened by 5 bases and J by 0 bases, with 13 bases between the two germline ends.

The chain carries TRBV7-2 and TRBJ2-3; no firm D call. Germline CDR1 is SGHTA and CDR2 is FQGNSA. Trimming left V 1 base short and J 5 bases short, with 7 bases between. This CDR3 has 13 amino acids. Written as DNA, the CDR3 is TGTGCCAGCAGCTTAGAATCGGTAGATACGCAGTATTTT. It encodes CASSLESVDTQYF. Together with reference TRBV7-2 and TRBJ2-3, the CDR3 gives the full variable domain: GAGVSQSPSNKVTEKGKDVELRCDPISGHTALYWYRQSLGQGLEFLIYFQGNSAPDKSGLPSDRFSAERTGGSVSTLTIQRTQQEDSAVYLCASSLESVDTQYFGPGTRLTVL.

The table lists this clonotype with a few counts. The J gene is TRBJ2-7, the V gene TRBV29-1; D may be TRBD1 (5 bases). The V gene's germline CDR1 is SQVTM and CDR2 ANQGSEA. This CDR3 has 15 amino acids. Between the trimmed V and J ends, which lost 4 bases and 1 base, there was a span of 17 bases. CDR3 region: CSVGTYRQRSYEQYF. The CDR3 DNA sequence: TGCAGCGTTGGGACCTACAGGCAAAGATCCTACGAGCAGTACTTC.

This sequence joins TRBV10-3 and TRBJ2-5; tentatively, D is TRBD1 (5 bases). V gave up 0 bases and J gave up 3 bases, with 14 bases separating them. CDR1 ENHRY and CDR2 SYGVKD come from the germline V gene. This CDR3 region has 16 residues. CDR3 amino acids: CAISESQSGWEETQYF. The CDR3, as DNA: TGTGCCATCAGTGAGTCGCAGTCAGGGTGGGAAGAGACCCAGTACTTC.

This chain uses TRBV2 with TRBJ2-1; D is uncertain. Germline CDR1 and CDR2: SNHLY and FYNNEI. Trimming removed 6 bases from V and 3 bases from J, with 12 bases in between. This CDR3 comprises 14 residues. The CDR3 region is CASSDKGIYNEQFF. In DNA, the CDR3 is TGTGCCAGCAGCGATAAAGGGATCTACAATGAGCAGTTCTTC.

The chain carries TRBV27 and TRBJ1-5; TRBD1 is a possible D gene (6 bases). V lost 2 bases and J lost 5, with 10 bases in between. The CDR3 contains 14 residues. In germline, CDR1 is MNHEY, CDR2 SMNVEV (reference sequence). The CDR3 sequence: CASSLRQGHQPQHF. CDR3 DNA sequence: TGTGCCAGCAGTTTACGCCAGGGGCATCAGCCCCAGCATTTT.

This clonotype was detected only a few times. The chain uses TRBV20-1 and TRBJ2-1; 7 bases are shared with TRBD1. Germline CDR1 DFQATT, CDR2 SNEGSKA (reference sequence). CDR3 length equals 13 residues. V was pared by 6 bases and J by 4 bases, with 6 bases of the junction left unmatched. The CDR3: CSAAADRYNEQFF. The CDR3 DNA sequence: TGCAGTGCCGCCGCGGACAGGTACAATGAGCAGTTCTTC.

There are many counts of this clonotype. This chain links TRBV29-1 with TRBJ2-7; perhaps TRBD1 as D (6 bases). Germline values: CDR1 SQVTM, CDR2 ANQGSEA. The CDR3 extends over 12 amino acids. The V end was cut by 5 bases, the J end by 7 bases, with 15 bases between. Here the CDR3 DNA reads TGCAGCGTTCAGGGGCCGGATCGGGAGCAGTACTTC. Protein: CSVQGPDREQYF.

This chain uses TRBV28 with TRBJ2-1, with 7 bases matching TRBD2. From germline, CDR1 is MDHEN and CDR2 SYDVKM. CDR3 length: 16 amino acids. V shed 6 bases and J 5 bases; nucleotides not matched to a gene: 13. CDR3 region: CASSLKRGRNNNEQFF. In DNA form, the CDR3 reads TGTGCCAGCAGCCTAAAGCGGGGTCGTAACAACAATGAGCAGTTCTTC.

This clonotype came up once. The chain combines TRBV24-1 with TRBJ2-1; 15 nucleotides align to TRBD2. V shed 3 bases and J 3 bases; nucleotides not matched to a gene: 20. CDR1 and CDR2 from the germline V gene are KGHDR and SFDVKD. This CDR3 has 23 amino acids. CDR3 sequence: CATSDPGGSVGTSGRRGYNEQFF. The CDR3 DNA sequence: TGTGCCACCAGTGATCCCGGGGGGAGTGTGGGGACTAGCGGGAGGAGGGGCTACAATGAGCAGTTCTTC.

The rearrangement uses TRBV7-3 and TRBJ2-1; 9 bases align to TRBD2. V trimming: 5 bases; J trimming: 5 bases; junction bases outside the gene matches: 7. CDR1 is SGHTA and CDR2 is FQGTGA in the germline V gene. CDR3 size: 15 residues. As DNA, the CDR3 is TGTGCCAGCAGCACCCATAGCGGGAGCCACAATGAGCAGTTCTTC. This encodes CASSTHSGSHNEQFF.

This clonotype came up once. The CDR3 is CASSLEAELAGGFDNEQFF. In DNA form, the CDR3 reads TGTGCCAGCAGTTTAGAGGCGGAGCTAGCGGGGGGGTTTGACAATGAGCAGTTCTTC. The chain uses TRBV28 and TRBJ2-1; 12 nucleotides agree with TRBD2. The CDR3 is made up of 19 amino acids. Germline lookup yields CDR1 MDHEN and CDR2 SYDVKM. After removal of 2 bases from V and 5 bases from J, the junction contained 13 bases not matched to a gene.

This clonotype was observed a few times. The V and J genes are TRBV5-1 and TRBJ2-5; 12 bases map to TRBD2. V lost 2 bases, J lost 4 bases, and 9 bases stayed unmatched. Per the germline V gene, CDR1 is SGHRS and CDR2 is YFSETQ. The CDR3 extends over 17 amino acids. The CDR3 protein is CASSFGLAGGPGETQYF. The CDR3 nucleotides read TGCGCCAGCAGCTTTGGGCTAGCGGGAGGGCCAGGAGAGACCCAGTACTTC. The whole variable domain, filled in from reference TRBV5-1 and TRBJ2-5, reads KAGVTQTPRYLIKTRGQQVTLSCSPISGHRSVSWYQQTPGQGLQFLFEYFSETQRNKGNFPGRFSGRQFSNSRSEMNVSTLELGDSALYLCASSFGLAGGPGETQYFGPGTRLLVL.

The gene calls are TRBV6-2 or TRBV6-3 and TRBJ2-1, with 9 nucleotides matching TRBD2. The V gene's germline CDR1 is MNHEY and CDR2 SVGEGT. This CDR3 comprises 15 residues. V lost 9 bases, J lost 7 bases, and 13 bases stayed unmatched. As DNA, the CDR3 is TGTGCCAGTCGCTCCGGGACTAGCCCCACTAATGAGCAGTTCTTC. This translates into CASRSGTSPTNEQFF.

This chain uses TRBV11-2 with TRBJ2-5; 9 positions match TRBD2. CDR1 and CDR2 from the germline V gene are SGHAT and FQNNGV. Trimming at V came to 6 bases and at J to 2 bases, leaving 1 base not matched to a gene. The CDR3 spans 13 residues. This CDR3 reads CASRLAGQETQYF. The CDR3 DNA reads as TGTGCCAGCAGGCTAGCGGGACAAGAGACCCAGTACTTC.

In its sample, this clonotype was seen a few times. The gene calls are TRBV7-3 and TRBJ2-1, with 7 nucleotides matching TRBD1. Germline V gene data show CDR1 as SGHTA and CDR2 as FQGTGA. There are 13 residues in the CDR3. V lost 0 bases to trimming and J lost 9 bases; unmatched junction nucleotides: 2. Here the CDR3 DNA reads TGTGCCAGCAGCTTAACAACAGGGGTTGAGCAGTTCTTC. Translation gives CASSLTTGVEQFF.

Many counts were recorded for this clonotype. The chain has TRBV10-3 and TRBJ2-1, with 8 positions matching TRBD2. There are 15 residues in the CDR3. CDR1 and CDR2 from the germline V gene are ENHRY and SYGVKD. With 7 bases clipped from V and 4 bases from J, the junction kept 9 bases outside the gene matches. CDR3 amino acids: CAINTGSGIYNEQFF. The DNA of the CDR3 is TGTGCCATCAACACGGGTAGCGGGATTTACAATGAGCAGTTCTTC.

This chain links TRBV5-1 with TRBJ2-7, with 12 bases that match TRBD2. This CDR3 has 15 residues. CDR1 SGHRS and CDR2 YFSETQ come from the germline V gene. The ends lost 1 base at V and 4 bases at J; junction bases unmatched: 3. This CDR3 reads CASSLTSGGTYEQYF. As DNA, the CDR3 is TGCGCCAGCAGCTTGACTAGCGGGGGGACATACGAGCAGTACTTC.

In this sample, this clonotype turned up once. The chain carries TRBV28 and TRBJ2-7; D gene unclear. Trimming left V 8 bases short and J 3 bases short, with 14 bases between. Germline values: CDR1 MDHEN, CDR2 SYDVKM. The CDR3 runs 13 residues. The chain's CDR3 is CASGSGFFYEQYF. For the CDR3, the DNA is TGTGCCAGCGGCTCCGGCTTCTTCTACGAGCAGTACTTC.

The gene calls are TRBV7-2 and TRBJ2-7; TRBD2 is a possible D gene (5 bases). The V end lost 4 bases, the J end lost 6 bases, and 13 bases lay between the germline ends. Germline CDR1 and CDR2: SGHTA and FQGNSA. The length of the CDR3 is 13 residues. The CDR3: CASSSGRRGEQYF. The CDR3 DNA reads as TGTGCCAGCAGCTCCGGGCGACGGGGCGAGCAGTACTTC.

This clonotype showed up just a few times. The chain joins TRBV7-9 to TRBJ2-7; TRBD2 aligns across 11 bases. Germline V lookup: CDR1 SEHNR, CDR2 FQNEAQ (reference sequence). Trimming took 5 bases from V and 2 from J; bases not matched to a gene: 8. This CDR3 is 16 amino acids long. The CDR3 here is CASSRLGLAATYEQYF. DNA of the CDR3: TGTGCCAGCAGCCGTCTGGGACTAGCGGCCACCTACGAGCAGTACTTC.

This chain connects TRBV20-1 to TRBJ2-1; D is perhaps TRBD1 (6 bases). The germline V gene has CDR1 DFQATT and CDR2 SNEGSKA (reference sequence). Trimming pared 0 bases from V and 8 bases from J, leaving 8 bases between. The CDR3 has 12 residues. CDR3: CSAREGHYEQFF. In DNA, the CDR3 is TGCAGTGCTAGAGAGGGACACTATGAGCAGTTCTTC.

Many counts were recorded for this clonotype. The J gene is TRBJ2-7, the V gene TRBV20-1; TRBD2 matches 8 bases. The CDR3 runs to 13 residues. The germline V gene encodes CDR1 DFQATT and CDR2 SNEGSKA (reference sequence). Trimming cost V 3 bases and J 6 bases; bases outside gene matches: 7. The CDR3 DNA reads as TGCAGTGCTAGGGGACTAGTTAAGTCCGAGCAGTACTTC. This codes for CSARGLVKSEQYF.

V is TRBV11-2 and J is TRBJ2-3; D is tentatively TRBD1 or TRBD2 (5 bases each). V was cut by 5 bases and J by 2 bases, with 11 bases left in between. The CDR3 consists of 14 residues. The germline V gene has CDR1 SGHAT and CDR2 FQNNGV. CDR3 DNA: TGTGCCAGCAGCCCGGGACCCCTCACAGATACGCAGTATTTT. Amino acids: CASSPGPLTDTQYF. The variable domain in full, completed from reference TRBV11-2 and TRBJ2-3, reads EAGVAQSPRYKIIEKRQSVAFWCNPISGHATLYWYQQILGQGPKLLIQFQNNGVVDDSQLPKDRFSAERLKGVDSTLKIQPAKLEDSAVYLCASSPGPLTDTQYFGPGTRLTVL.

This clonotype came up many times. The chain is built from TRBV20-1 and TRBJ2-1, with 7 nucleotides matching TRBD2. From germline, CDR1 is DFQATT and CDR2 SNEGSKA (reference sequence). V lost 0 bases to trimming and J lost 3 bases; unmatched junction nucleotides: 5. CDR3 length: 15 amino acids. DNA of the CDR3: TGCAGTGCTAGAGATCCAGCGGGGATCTACAATGAGCAGTTCTTC. This encodes CSARDPAGIYNEQFF.

The chain carries TRBV20-1 and TRBJ1-2, with 12 positions matching TRBD1. The CDR3 consists of 15 residues. V shed 2 bases and J 8 bases; nucleotides not matched to a gene: 9. Germline loops: CDR1 DFQATT, CDR2 SNEGSKA (reference sequence). CDR3 nucleotide sequence: TGCAGTGCTAGACAACCGGGACAGGGGGCGTGGGGCTACACCTTC. Amino acid sequence: CSARQPGQGAWGYTF.

This clonotype has ten or more counts. The chain has TRBV7-3 and TRBJ2-1, with D perhaps matching TRBD1 or TRBD2 (5 bases each). This CDR3 is built from 16 residues. The V gene lost 3 bases and the J gene lost 5 bases, with 17 bases spanning the gap. Germline V CDR1 and CDR2: SGHTA, FQGTGA. CDR3 protein: CASSLYGSRDHNEQFF. CDR3 DNA: TGTGCCAGCAGCTTGTATGGGTCCCGGGACCACAATGAGCAGTTCTTC.

The sample holds many counts of this clonotype. The gene calls are TRBV20-1 and TRBJ2-5; D may be TRBD1 or TRBD2 (5 bases each). Germline loops: CDR1 DFQATT, CDR2 SNEGSKA (reference sequence). There are 16 residues in the CDR3. V lost 1 base and J 3 bases, leaving 18 bases between the germline ends. The CDR3 nucleotides are TGCAGTGCTAGAGGAACAGGCTCGGGACCCAAAGAGACCCAGTACTTC. Its protein product is CSARGTGSGPKETQYF.